The source of this T cell receptor beta chain is a study of patients and donors after allogeneic stem cell transplantation. TCRdb recomputed calls from the RT-PCR reads with MiXCR, one row per CDR3 protein. The data show about 160,000 distinct CDR3 sequences, 37% seen once. This clonotype was seen only a few times. The CDR3 runs to 15 residues. Looked up from germline, CDR1 is SGHAT and CDR2 is FQDESV (reference sequence). The V and J ends lost 2 bases and 1 base respectively, with 11 bases between them. This sequence originates from a human donor who was either an allogeneic HSCT recipient or a stem cell or donor lymphocyte infusion donor (not recorded which). It is not recorded whose cells these are; they may come from a transplant donor. This sequence joins TRBV11-1 and TRBJ1-1, with D unresolved. Sequenced sample: blood, either unsorted or a sorted T cell fraction (not recorded which). This CDR3 reads CASSLLVARNTEAFF. The CDR3 nucleotides read TGTGCCAGCAGCTTATTAGTGGCGCGGAACACTGAAGCTTTCTTT.